Listed here are 9 T cell receptor beta chains from one sample, sequenced in a study of blood T cell repertoires in COVID-19 (dated by TCRdb to about 2020). Library preparation employed the immunoSEQ multiplex PCR assay. Held by TCRdb, this immuneACCESS table contains in-frame sequences only and omits some clones. Under half of the omission traces to an unresolved V gene where checked; the cause of the rest is unknown. The sample table records approximately 230,000 clones; about 86% of these occur just once. Around 8.9% of the sample is in the top ten clones. The sequenced sample consisted of peripheral blood. These receptors came from a man aged 80 or over with acute or convalescent COVID-19.

The J gene is TRBJ1-3, the V gene TRBV18; the D gene is possibly TRBD1 (5 bases). Per germline, CDR1 KGHSH and CDR2 LQKENI. V was trimmed by 6 bases and J by 0 bases, leaving 21 bases between them. The CDR3 has 18 residues. The CDR3, as DNA: TGTGCCAGCTCCCCCGCAGGACACGCCACGATCTCTGGAAACACCATATATTTT. Protein product: CASSPAGHATISGNTIYF.

The chain is built from TRBV6-5 and TRBJ2-3; no definite D call. The length of the CDR3 is 11 residues. V gave up 7 bases and J gave up 3 bases, with 5 bases separating them. Per the germline V gene, CDR1 is MNHEY and CDR2 is SVGAGI. The CDR3 DNA reads as TGTGCCAGCATACTGACAGATACGCAGTATTTT. It translates to CASILTDTQYF.

V usage is TRBV28 and J usage is TRBJ1-3; no definite D call. The V end lost 6 bases, the J end lost 0 bases, and 18 bases lay between the germline ends. The CDR3 covers 17 residues. Germline lookup yields CDR1 MDHEN and CDR2 SYDVKM. The CDR3 coding sequence is TGTGCCAGCAGCGCTCCGCGGGCGTCCGACTCTGGAAACACCATATATTTT. It specifies CASSAPRASDSGNTIYF.

The chain recombines TRBV5-8 with TRBJ1-5; tentative D call: TRBD1 (5 bases). Germline CDR1 is SGHTS and CDR2 is YDEGEE. V was pared by 1 base and J by 8 bases, with 10 bases between. The CDR3 totals 13 residues. The CDR3 sequence: CASSLTRAKPQHF. In DNA, the CDR3 is TGTGCCAGCAGCTTGACCAGGGCCAAGCCCCAGCATTTT.

CDR3 sequence reads: CASSMKGAEQFF. The DNA of the CDR3 is TGTGCCAGCAGTATGAAGGGGGCTGAGCAGTTCTTC. The rearrangement uses TRBV2 and TRBJ2-1; TRBD1 matches at 7 bases. CDR1 is SNHLY, CDR2 FYNNEI, per germline. The CDR3 is made up of 12 amino acids. Trimming cost V 5 bases and J 9 bases; bases outside gene matches: 4.

The chain carries TRBV6-5 and TRBJ2-3; D gene unclear. The CDR3 consists of 15 residues. Trimming removed 0 bases from V and 6 bases from J, with 13 bases in between. Germline assignment: CDR1 MNHEY and CDR2 SVGAGI. In DNA, the CDR3 is TGTGCCAGCAGTTACTCGGAAGCGACCACCGATACGCAGTATTTT. This translates into CASSYSEATTDTQYF.

The genes are TRBV6-1 and TRBJ1-5; 10 nucleotides match TRBD1. This CDR3 has 13 residues. Unmatched junction bases numbered 7, after V lost 8 bases and J lost 9 bases. The germline gives CDR1 MNHNS, CDR2 SASEGT. The CDR3 loop is CASGTGENRPQHF. In DNA, the CDR3 is TGTGCCAGCGGGACAGGGGAGAACAGGCCCCAGCATTTT.

The rearrangement links TRBV2 to TRBJ2-6, with 9 bases that match TRBD2. With V trimmed by 9 bases and J by 0 bases, 9 bases remained unmatched. Germline CDR1 reads SNHLY; CDR2 reads FYNNEI. This CDR3 is built from 17 residues. The CDR3 protein is CARGSGGLLSGANVLTF. The CDR3 DNA reads TGTGCCAGGGGTAGCGGGGGCCTTCTCTCTGGGGCCAACGTCCTGACTTTC.

The rearrangement joins TRBV18 to TRBJ1-6, with 7 nucleotides matching TRBD1. V lost 4 bases to trimming and J lost 0 bases; unmatched junction nucleotides: 9. The CDR3 runs 18 residues. CDR1 and CDR2 from the germline V gene are KGHSH and LQKENI. CDR3 bases: TGTGCCAGCTCACTTCGTGGACAGGCGAGCTCCTATAATTCACCCCTCCACTTT. This sequence encodes CASSLRGQASSYNSPLHF.